Given below is one T cell receptor (beta chain) in context. This clone has just a few counts. Its cognate antigen has yet to be identified. Qualities for individual bases were not recorded, and no much larger clone is one base off. The data belong to a study of PD-L1 blockade in urothelial cancer listed by TCRdb under 2017. Notes on the research overall: All patients started therapy in the mid-2010s and received atezolizumab 1,200 mg intravenously every 3 weeks. About nine tenths of the roughly 29 patients were males with bladder-origin urothelial cancer, and about 65% of the roughly 29 reported a prior smoking history. Patients had an ECOG performance status of 0 or 1 and had received between 0 and 3 prior chemotherapy regimens. Blood samples were analyzed at 3 weeks after treatment start (second dose) and at 6 weeks after treatment start. Blood samples yielded a median of around 130,000 T cells and tens of thousands of unique TCRs, with median clonality roughly 0.084. An exploratory multi-omic analysis was conducted of the somatic, immune and clinical correlates of response to PD-L1 blockade with atezolizumab in urothelial cancer. Pretreatment tumor samples and matched peripheral blood, collected serially before and after atezolizumab treatment, underwent TCR sequencing. Durable clinical benefit meant progression-free survival longer than 6 months, and TCR features were also tested against progression-free and overall survival. In the same patients who had TCR sequencing, pretreatment tumors also underwent whole exome sequencing and RNA sequencing. Durable clinical benefit was achieved by nine patients and was not achieved by 20 patients. Pretreatment blood TCR-seq was available for around 29 patients, at least one posttreatment blood collection was obtained for around 25 patients, and tumor TCR-seq was available for around 25 patients. The paper as a whole reports these results and caveats: Greater expansion of tumor-associated TCR clones in peripheral blood 3 weeks after the start of treatment was observed in patients with durable benefit (n ≈ 22, p = 0.022). Because of the small sample size (n of about 30) and the many exploratory analyses performed, the results are intended to be regarded as hypothesis-generating. A pretreatment peripheral blood TCR clonality below the median was linked to improved progression-free and overall survival.

The time point label on this specimen signifies: pretreatment peripheral blood. The cohort included 25 to 30 patients with locally advanced or metastatic urothelial carcinoma who were treated at Memorial Sloan Kettering on a trial protocol. Peripheral blood mononuclear cells were collected pretreatment and during treatment, with between 1 and 8 total time points obtained per patient. The Qiagen DNeasy Blood extraction kit was used to purify genomic DNA from total PBMCs and tumor samples. PBMCs were collected pretreatment and during treatment, and were isolated and stored as previously described. Synthetic TCR analog templates were spiked into each PCR so that absolute template abundance could be estimated from read counts. Using the immunoSEQ assay, TCRbeta CDR3 regions were amplified from genomic DNA with bias-controlled V and J gene primers. Sequencing of rearranged TCRbeta segments was done at approximately 20X coverage. On the authors' methods: Sequencing errors were corrected by clustering, and CDR3s were annotated against IMGT so that V, D and J genes could be assigned. Only productive TCRbeta rearrangements were used in downstream analyses, excluding out-of-frame or stop-codon sequences. Clonality was calculated as one minus the Shannon entropy normalized by the log of the number of unique productive sequences. Clones differing between time points or between blood and tumor were identified by Fisher's exact test with Benjamini-Hochberg correction at adjusted p below 0.01. TCRdb obtained this table from immuneACCESS and retained in-frame rearrangements with V and J assigned. These tables miss some clones; where compared with another copy, unresolved V genes account for less than half of the shortfall, and the remainder is unexplained. V and J calls plus clone size are reproduced from that table; the DNA served to infer D and trimming. This sample gives tens of thousands of clones in total; approximately 80% of them show up just once. Roughly 7.1% of the sample comes from the top ten.

Here the sequenced sample was PBMCs, taken around atezolizumab (anti-PD-L1) treatment. The TCR comes from a man aged 55-75 years with urothelial cancer.

The DNA reads TGTGCCAGCAGTCAACCGGGTCAGCCCCAGCATTTT. It encodes CASSQPGQPQHF. The sequence is built from TRBV6-5 and TRBJ1-5; a confident D gene designation cannot be given. The germline V gene gives CDR1 as MNHEY and CDR2 as SVGAGI. The junction carries 8 bases between V and J, which are trimmed by 5 bases and 6 bases respectively. Reading from cysteine to phenylalanine, the CDR3 counts 12 amino acids. Only the CDR3 DNA is retained, 36 bases long and in frame from the first base.